What follows is one T cell receptor beta chain and its context. What it binds is not known. The source of the sample is a study of a mutant IDH1 vaccine in newly diagnosed glioma. Study at large: Earlier therapy was either radiotherapy, temozolomide, or both, and most got both. Study outcomes and limitations: It seemed that pseudoprogression was not linked to changes in the top peripheral T cell clonotypes.

Clones were read by immunoSEQ multiplex PCR, and TCRdb kept only the in-frame ones, dropping some. This sample has roughly 50,000 clones, with roughly 80% found just once. V shed 5 bases and J shed 7 bases, with 14 bases lying between them. There are 14 residues in the CDR3. Germline loops: CDR1 LNHDA, CDR2 SQIVND (reference sequence). Time point in this sample: baseline, week 1 (first vaccination visit). As to treatment: pre-vaccination baseline after standard-of-care therapy. This clonotype originated in a man younger than 30 with glioma. Sequenced material: PBMCs, taken from a glioma patient treated with radiotherapy, temozolomide or both. The V call is TRBV19, the J call TRBJ2-2, with D perhaps TRBD2 (6 bases). The CDR3: CASSPGDRGGELFF. The DNA of the CDR3 is TGTGCCAGTAGTCCGGGAGACAGAGGCGGGGAGCTGTTTTTT.